The clone carrying this TCR beta chain occurred many times. The target antigen is unknown. This record belongs to a study of human T cells and chemical hapten exposure. The CDR3 covers 13 residues. CDR1 and CDR2 (germline): SGHVS, FQNEAQ. Trimming took 1 base from V and 3 from J, leaving 6 bases between them. Study-level points and caveats: Expanded TCRs made up significantly more big CDR3 similarity clusters than controls did. No alteration of TCRs above 1 in 1000 frequency was seen with DPC sensitization.

The time point is: patch test 2, 6 weeks after DPC sensitization. The treatment here: therapeutic diphenylcyclopropenone sensitization with weekly scalp DPC. Donors, patients with alopecia ranging from 18 to 70 years old and judged suitable for DPC, provided samples. Total RNA was extracted from unfractionated whole blood. TCRdb redid the calling of the RACE reads with MiXCR, one entry per CDR3 protein. The table shows about 110,000 distinct CDR3 sequences, with about a tenth occurring only once. This material consisted of whole blood, taken in connection with sensitization to the hapten diphenylcyclopropenone (DPC). The chain uses TRBV7-8 and TRBJ1-1; D is undetermined. This receptor was obtained from a middle-aged woman with alopecia areata. Some clones in this sample may be carry-over from other donors' samples. CDR3 in amino acids: CASSLDGYTEAFF. The CDR3, as DNA: TGTGCCAGCAGCTTAGATGGGTACACTGAAGCTTTCTTT.